This T cell receptor (beta chain) came from a study of beta chain features in type 1 diabetes. Sequencing targeted expressed TCRB transcripts, as all isolated RNA had been reverse transcribed. Here immunoSEQ multiplex PCR was the method, and the copy in TCRdb shows in-frame clones only, minus some. The data contain some 270,000 clones, approximately 8.1% of them singletons. The CDR3 runs 14 residues. CDR1 and CDR2 from the germline V gene are MNHEY and SVGAGI. Trimming removed 4 bases at V and 0 bases at J, with 9 bases between. This clone appeared a few times. V is TRBV6-5 and J is TRBJ1-1; D ambiguous. Material: central memory CD4+ T cells from blood. The TCR was taken from a young woman in good health. The CDR3 loop reads CASSSPGMNTEAFF. CDR3 bases: TGTGCCAGCAGTTCTCCGGGCATGAACACTGAAGCTTTCTTT.